These 6 T cell receptor beta chains were all obtained from the same sample, sequenced in a study of blood T cell repertoires in COVID-19. The assay was immunoSEQ multiplex PCR, and TCRdb's table has in-frame clones only and misses some. The table includes about 290,000 clones, roughly nine tenths detected once. Input material: peripheral blood. These receptors were collected from a woman in her 30s with COVID-19, enrolled during active disease.

The rearrangement links TRBV5-5 to TRBJ1-6, with a weak D call TRBD1 (6 bases). CDR1 and CDR2 (germline): SGHKS, YYEKEE (reference sequence). Trimming removed 4 bases from V and 2 bases from J, with 7 bases in between. There are 14 residues in the CDR3. The CDR3 loop is CASSQGTYNSPLHF. In nucleotides, the CDR3 is TGTGCCAGCAGCCAGGGGACCTATAATTCACCCCTCCACTTT.

The CDR3 bases are TGCGCCAGCCGACCCGGGGGGGCAGAGAACGAGCAGTACTTC. Translating it yields CASRPGGAENEQYF. This chain connects TRBV5-1 to TRBJ2-7; 8 bases fit TRBD2. This CDR3 spans 14 amino acids. Germline CDR1 SGHRS, CDR2 YFSETQ. V lost 7 bases to trimming and J lost 5 bases; unmatched junction nucleotides: 11.

The CDR3 DNA is TGTGCCAGCACCAGGGGGGCGGTGGAGTACAATGAGCAGTTCTTC. It specifies CASTRGAVEYNEQFF. The J gene is TRBJ2-1, the V gene TRBV6-5, with a weak D call TRBD1 (7 bases). V was cut by 7 bases and J by 4 bases, with 17 bases left in between. The CDR3 has 15 amino acids. Germline V lookup: CDR1 MNHEY, CDR2 SVGAGI.

This clone turned up a few times. The CDR3 bases are TGTGCCAGTAGACGGGCTCATCAGGGCTCTGGAAACACCATATATTTT. Its translation: CASRRAHQGSGNTIYF. V gene TRBV19 combines with J gene TRBJ1-3, with a tentative D call TRBD1 (5 bases). Looked up from germline, CDR1 is LNHDA and CDR2 is SQIVND (reference sequence). Trimming removed 6 bases from V and 0 bases from J, with 15 bases in between. CDR3 length equals 16 residues. The full variable domain, with the rest looked up from reference TRBV19 and TRBJ1-3, is DGGITQSPKYLFRKEGQNVTLSCEQNLNHDAMYWYRQDPGQGLRLIYYSQIVNDFQKGDIAEGYSVSREKKESFPLTVTSAQKNPTAFYLCASRRAHQGSGNTIYFGEGSWLTVV.

As regards this clone: The limits of the CDR3 on the DNA are not certain, so only TCRdb's listed CDR3 is given. The chain uses TRBV2 and TRBJ2-7; TRBD1 reflects the table's D call only, with no check against the DNA. The germline V gene encodes CDR1 SNHLY and CDR2 FYNNEI. The length of the CDR3 is 11 amino acids, counting both ends. The CDR3 reads CASSDVGQGNF.

The J gene is TRBJ1-5, the V gene TRBV4-1; 8 bases map to TRBD1. CDR1 is MGHRA, CDR2 YSYEKL, per germline. The length of the CDR3 is 15 residues. After removal of 0 bases from V and 7 bases from J, the junction contained 5 bases not matched to a gene. The CDR3 bases are TGCGCCAGCAGCCAAGATCAGGGGGCGAGACAGCCCCAGCATTTT. Its protein is CASSQDQGARQPQHF.